The 18 T cell receptor beta chains below come from one sample, sequenced in a study of radiotherapy plus CTLA-4 blockade in lung cancer listed by TCRdb under 2018. Receptor amplification or capture employed the immunoSEQ multiplex PCR assay. TCRdb took this table from immuneACCESS and kept in-frame rearrangements with V and J called. Such tables lack part of the clones; where checked against another copy, unresolved V genes explain under half of the gap, and the rest is unexplained. Here the sample has roughly 40,000 clones; about four fifths occur a single time. About a quarter of the sample is taken by the ten largest. The sequencing used peripheral blood, collected from a patient treated with radiotherapy plus ipilimumab. These receptors were taken from a human donor with non-small cell lung cancer that progressed on radiotherapy plus ipilimumab.

The V and J genes are TRBV5-1 and TRBJ1-1, with 7 bases lining up with TRBD1. Germline trimming cut 0 bases from V and 0 bases from J; bases unmatched to any gene: 11. The CDR3 loop spans 18 amino acids. CDR1 and CDR2 from the germline V gene are SGHRS and YFSETQ. For the CDR3, the DNA is TGCGCCAGCAGCTTGGGCCGCCTGGCAGGGGGTATGAACACTGAAGCTTTCTTT. Translating gives CASSLGRLAGGMNTEAFF.

The rearrangement uses TRBV27 and TRBJ1-2; D unresolved. The V gene's germline CDR1 is MNHEY and CDR2 SMNVEV (reference sequence). CDR3 length equals 19 residues. The V end lost 0 bases, the J end lost 4 bases, and 24 bases lay between the germline ends. The CDR3 region has the DNA TGTGCCAGCAGTTTATCTTTCGGGGTTAGTTCGCCCTTCGGCTATGGCTACACCTTC. This encodes CASSLSFGVSSPFGYGYTF.

J is TRBJ2-3 and V is TRBV19; 8 nucleotides agree with TRBD1. Losses at the gene ends were 4 bases for V and 2 bases for J; bases not matched to a gene: 5. Germline V gene sequence: CDR1 LNHDA, CDR2 SQIVND (reference sequence). This CDR3 contains 15 residues. CDR3 residues: CASSTSQGATDTQYF. For the CDR3, the DNA is TGTGCCAGTAGTACTTCCCAGGGGGCCACAGATACGCAGTATTTT.

The rearrangement joins TRBV19 to TRBJ1-2; 8 bases map to TRBD1. There are 15 residues in the CDR3. Germline assignment: CDR1 LNHDA and CDR2 SQIVND (reference sequence). With 2 bases clipped from V and 2 bases from J, the junction kept 4 bases outside the gene matches. CDR3 region: CASSIQGATNYGYTF. The CDR3, as DNA: TGTGCCAGTAGTATACAGGGGGCGACCAACTATGGCTACACCTTC.

The rearrangement uses TRBV5-1 and TRBJ1-2, with unresolved D. Germline V gene data show CDR1 as SGHRS and CDR2 as YFSETQ. The CDR3 is made up of 15 amino acids. Trimming took 0 bases from V and 4 from J, leaving 13 bases between them. The CDR3 coding sequence is TGCGCCAGCAGCTTGGGGCAAGGAGCGACCTATGGCTACACCTTC. Its protein is CASSLGQGATYGYTF.

The J gene is TRBJ1-4, the V gene TRBV5-1; 7 bases are a match to TRBD1. Per germline, CDR1 SGHRS and CDR2 YFSETQ. This CDR3 has 15 amino acids. V lost 5 bases and J lost 4; bases outside the gene matches: 8. CDR3 in DNA: TGCGCCAGCAGGCACCCGGGACAGAGTAATGAAAAACTGTTTTTT. Residues: CASRHPGQSNEKLFF.

This clone has a handful of counts. This chain connects TRBV7-2 to TRBJ1-1, with 9 bases lining up with TRBD1. This CDR3 contains 14 residues. Trimming at V came to 4 bases and at J to 12 bases, leaving 12 bases not matched to a gene. Germline loops: CDR1 SGHTA, CDR2 FQGNSA. The DNA for the CDR3 is TGTGCCAGCAGCTCCGACCCCGGGACAGGGTTGACTTTCTTT. It specifies CASSSDPGTGLTFF.

This rearrangement joins TRBV6-6 to TRBJ2-1, with D maybe TRBD1 (6 bases). Germline lookup yields CDR1 MNHNY and CDR2 SVGAGI (reference sequence). CDR3 length: 15 residues. V was pared by 2 bases and J by 7 bases, with 15 bases between. Written as DNA, the CDR3 is TGTGCCAGCAGTTACCTGGGGGCCATTACAAATGAGCAGTTCTTC. Amino acid sequence: CASSYLGAITNEQFF.

The chain links TRBV7-3 to TRBJ2-1; 10 nucleotides match TRBD2. This CDR3 region has 17 residues. Per germline, CDR1 SGHTA and CDR2 FQGTGA. Trimming at V came to 3 bases and at J to 3 bases, leaving 8 bases not matched to a gene. The CDR3 sequence is CASSFYHVAGGYNEQFF. Here the CDR3 DNA reads TGTGCCAGCAGCTTTTACCACGTAGCGGGGGGCTACAATGAGCAGTTCTTC.

The chain combines TRBV5-1 with TRBJ1-1; maybe TRBD1 (6 bases). Germline V CDR1 and CDR2: SGHRS, YFSETQ. V dropped 3 bases and J dropped 11 bases, with 17 bases sitting between them. The length of the CDR3 is 13 residues. DNA for the CDR3: TGCGCCAGCAGCTACCAACAGGGCGGTAAGGCTTTCTTT. This gives the protein CASSYQQGGKAFF.

This chain joins TRBV27 and TRBJ1-5; D is ambiguous. CDR1 and CDR2 (germline): MNHEY, SMNVEV (reference sequence). This CDR3 has 14 amino acids. Between the trimmed V and J ends, which lost 2 bases and 7 bases, there was a span of 12 bases. CDR3 sequence reads: CASSLKLGGQPQHF. The CDR3 DNA is TGTGCCAGCAGTTTAAAATTGGGAGGGCAGCCCCAGCATTTT.

The V and J genes are TRBV25-1 and TRBJ2-7, with 7 bases matching TRBD2. Losses at the gene ends were 3 bases for V and 3 bases for J; bases not matched to a gene: 8. The CDR3 consists of 15 residues. Germline V gives CDR1 MGHDK, CDR2 SYGVNS. The CDR3 DNA reads TGTGCCAGCAGTGACCTAGCTAGCGGTGACTACGAGCAGTACTTC. It codes for CASSDLASGDYEQYF.

The V and J genes are TRBV7-9 and TRBJ1-1; 7 bases align to TRBD1. This CDR3 has 17 residues. J lost 4 bases, V lost 5 bases, and 16 bases had no gene match. Germline CDR1 SEHNR, CDR2 FQNEAQ (reference sequence). CDR3 DNA sequence: TGTGCCAGCAGCCGAATTACCGGGACAGCGGTTAGCACTGAAGCTTTCTTT. Encoded protein: CASSRITGTAVSTEAFF. Supplemented by reference TRBV7-9 and TRBJ1-1, the full variable domain reads DTGVSQNPRHKITKRGQNVTFRCDPISEHNRLYWYRQTLGQGPEFLTYFQNEAQLEKSRLLSDRFSAERPKGSFSTLEIQRTEQGDSAMYLCASSRITGTAVSTEAFFGQGTRLTVV.

The chain recombines TRBV10-3 with TRBJ1-5, with 9 bases that match TRBD1. CDR1 is ENHRY, CDR2 SYGVKD, per germline. The V gene end was trimmed by 6 bases and the J gene end by 3 bases; junction bases not matched to a gene: 3. The CDR3 length is 14 residues. CDR3 coding DNA: TGTGCCATCAGGGGGACAGGGATCAATCAGCCCCAGCATTTT. Its protein product is CAIRGTGINQPQHF.

The chain has TRBV20-1 and TRBJ1-1, with TRBD1 identical over 8 bases. The CDR3 loop spans 11 amino acids. Germline V gene lookup returns CDR1 DFQATT and CDR2 SNEGSKA (reference sequence). Trimming removed 4 bases from V and 9 bases from J; junction bases left unmatched: 4. CDR3 amino acids: CSAKDRVQAFF. The DNA of the CDR3 is TGCAGTGCTAAGGACAGGGTTCAAGCTTTCTTT.

The V call is TRBV6-1, the J call TRBJ2-5; no clear D. CDR3 length equals 9 residues. V lost 11 bases and J lost 4, with 5 bases in between. Looked up from germline, CDR1 is MNHNS and CDR2 is SASEGT. In DNA form, the CDR3 reads TGTGCCGTCAGAGAGACCCAGTACTTC. Protein sequence: CAVRETQYF.

The V and J genes are TRBV28 and TRBJ1-1; D gene unclear. The germline CDR1 and CDR2 sequences are MDHEN and SYDVKM. This CDR3 contains 13 residues. Trimming cost V 1 base and J 12 bases, with 15 bases left between them. CDR3 loop: CASSLLMLSGTFF. Here the CDR3 DNA reads TGTGCCAGCAGTTTATTGATGTTGTCGGGGACTTTCTTT.

The chain carries TRBV4-1 and TRBJ2-3, with 10 bases lining up with TRBD2. The germline gives CDR1 MGHRA, CDR2 YSYEKL. V shed 2 bases, J shed 11 bases, and the junction held 13 bases outside the gene matches. The CDR3 covers 16 residues. This chain's CDR3 is CASSQQAGGARLGQYF. CDR3 DNA: TGCGCCAGCAGCCAACAAGCGGGGGGGGCCCGGTTGGGGCAGTATTTT.